Below are 13 T cell receptor beta chains sequenced from a single sample in a study of cytomegalovirus exposure and HLA in healthy donors. Primers for the PCR totalled 60 Vbeta and 13 Jbeta. The method was immunoSEQ multiplex PCR; TCRdb's version includes in-frame clones alone and lacks a portion of them. The sample shows 150,000 to 180,000 clones, less than 80% of them seen only once. The sample comprised PBMCs. These receptors were obtained from a man aged 25 to 40 in good health and CMV-seronegative.

The chain links TRBV11-2 to TRBJ1-2, with D tentatively TRBD1 (6 bases). CDR1 is SGHAT and CDR2 is FQNNGV in the germline V gene. Between the trimmed V and J ends, which lost 2 bases and 0 bases, there was a span of 7 bases. This CDR3 has 14 residues. CDR3 DNA sequence: TGTGCCAGCAGCTTAAGGGACACTAACTATGGCTACACCTTC. Amino acid sequence: CASSLRDTNYGYTF.

The chain carries TRBV6-6 and TRBJ1-1, with a tentative D call TRBD1 (5 bases). Looked up from germline, CDR1 is MNHNY and CDR2 is SVGAGI (reference sequence). The length of the CDR3 is 12 residues. V was clipped by 7 bases and J by 8 bases, with 14 bases between them. The CDR3 here is CASTPGGGEAFF. Written as DNA, the CDR3 is TGTGCCAGCACCCCGGGGGGGGGAGAAGCTTTCTTT.

This chain joins TRBV27 and TRBJ2-1; TRBD2 matches at 13 bases. V lost 5 bases, J lost 7 bases, and 11 bases stayed unmatched. The CDR3 totals 17 residues. The germline gives CDR1 MNHEY, CDR2 SMNVEV (reference sequence). CDR3 nucleotide sequence: TGTGCCAGCAGTCGGGGGATGACTAGCGGGGGGCGAAATGAGCAGTTCTTC. It codes for CASSRGMTSGGRNEQFF.

A note on this clone: One end of the junction is discordant with germline, which a read error may explain. The V call is TRBV7-7, the J call TRBJ2-5, with unresolved D. Germline loops: CDR1 SSHAT, CDR2 FNYEAQ (reference sequence). CDR3 length: 13 residues. The CDR3 loop reads CASSLGFPETQYF. CDR3 coding DNA: TGTGCTAGCAGCTTGGGCTTCCCGGAGACCCAGTACTTC.

Worth noting for this clone: This sample includes further DNA sequences coding for the same CDR3. The V call is TRBV9, the J call TRBJ2-7, with TRBD1 identical over 7 bases. Trimming cost V 1 base and J 4 bases; bases outside gene matches: 2. CDR3 length: 13 residues. Germline-derived CDR1 and CDR2 are SGDLS and YYNGEE. The CDR3 DNA reads TGTGCCAGCAGCGTAAGACAGGGATACGAGCAGTACTTC. Translating gives CASSVRQGYEQYF.

The chain is built from TRBV28 and TRBJ1-2; D unclear. Trimming left V 2 bases short and J 4 bases short, with 11 bases between. The length of the CDR3 is 14 residues. CDR1 MDHEN and CDR2 SYDVKM come from the germline V gene. CDR3 protein: CASSLGQRGYGYTF. CDR3 nucleotides: TGTGCCAGCAGTTTAGGGCAGCGGGGCTATGGCTACACCTTC.

The V call is TRBV10-3, the J call TRBJ2-2; D is undetermined. This CDR3 contains 12 residues. Trimming cost V 7 bases and J 6 bases, with 9 bases left between them. Looked up from germline, CDR1 is ENHRY and CDR2 is SYGVKD. CDR3 DNA sequence: TGTGCCATCACCCCCGTTCCCGGGGAGCTGTTTTTT. Its protein is CAITPVPGELFF.

The genes are TRBV6-5 and TRBJ2-2, with a tentative D call TRBD1 (5 bases). CDR1 and CDR2 from the germline V gene are MNHEY and SVGAGI. The CDR3 covers 13 residues. Trimming took 2 bases from V and 8 from J, leaving 9 bases between them. This chain's CDR3 is CASSYIGAGELFF. The CDR3 bases are TGTGCCAGCAGTTACATAGGGGCAGGGGAGCTGTTTTTT.

CDR3 residues: CASSQMGASGEQYF. For the CDR3, the DNA is TGTGCCAGTAGCCAAATGGGGGCCTCCGGGGAGCAGTACTTC. The chain employs TRBV19 and TRBJ2-7; TRBD1 is a possible D gene (6 bases). V was cut by 6 bases and J by 7 bases, with 19 bases left in between. This CDR3 spans 14 amino acids. CDR1 LNHDA and CDR2 SQIVND come from the germline V gene (reference sequence). Drawing the rest from reference TRBV19 and TRBJ2-7, the complete variable domain is DGGITQSPKYLFRKEGQNVTLSCEQNLNHDAMYWYRQDPGQGLRLIYYSQIVNDFQKGDIAEGYSVSREKKESFPLTVTSAQKNPTAFYLCASSQMGASGEQYFGPGTRLTVT.

This clone has only one observation. The rearrangement uses TRBV19 and TRBJ1-1, with unresolved D. V was cut by 6 bases and J by 0 bases, with 11 bases left in between. CDR1 LNHDA and CDR2 SQIVND come from the germline V gene (reference sequence). The CDR3 totals 14 residues. In nucleotides, the CDR3 is TGTGCCAGTAGATGGGGAGAATTGAACACTGAAGCTTTCTTT. As protein: CASRWGELNTEAFF.

CDR3 amino acids: CAISEQGLPYEQYF. The CDR3 DNA follows: TGTGCCATCAGTGAGCAGGGATTGCCCTACGAGCAGTACTTC. The rearrangement uses TRBV10-3 and TRBJ2-7; possible D gene TRBD1, 5 bases. This CDR3 is built from 14 residues. With 2 bases removed from V and 2 bases from J, the gap between germline ends came to 10 bases. From germline, CDR1 is ENHRY and CDR2 SYGVKD.

The rearrangement uses TRBV7-6 and TRBJ1-1; 7 bases map to TRBD1. Germline V gene sequence: CDR1 SGHVS, CDR2 FNYEAQ. The CDR3 covers 15 residues. Trimming cost V 4 bases and J 0 bases; bases outside gene matches: 5. The CDR3: CASSSDRAMNTEAFF. The CDR3 DNA reads TGTGCCAGCAGCTCCGACAGGGCCATGAACACTGAAGCTTTCTTT.

This chain links TRBV7-2 with TRBJ1-5; D remains unclear. Germline V gives CDR1 SGHTA, CDR2 FQGNSA. Trimming removed 0 bases from V and 5 bases from J, with 14 bases in between. The CDR3 has 16 amino acids. CDR3 sequence reads: CASSLAGPQPDQPQHF. In nucleotides, the CDR3 is TGTGCCAGCAGCTTAGCGGGCCCTCAGCCCGATCAGCCCCAGCATTTT.